The 17 T cell receptor beta chains in this list originate from one sample, sequenced in a study of T cell responses to AZD1222 COVID-19 vaccine. Measured with immunoSEQ multiplex PCR; TCRdb has only the in-frame clones, and not every one. The sample shows 120,000 or so clones, 88% of them seen only once. This sample comprised peripheral blood, obtained on day 0 of AZD1222 vaccination. The receptors here all came from an adult in good health.

The rearrangement uses TRBV5-4 and TRBJ1-4; the match to TRBD1 covers 8 bases. V lost 6 bases to trimming and J lost 3 bases; unmatched junction nucleotides: 4. The V gene's germline CDR1 is SGHNT and CDR2 YYREEE (reference sequence). This CDR3 has 14 residues. CDR3 residues: CASNTGQANEKLFF. The CDR3 DNA follows: TGTGCCAGCAACACGGGACAGGCTAATGAAAAACTGTTTTTT.

V usage is TRBV7-9 and J usage is TRBJ2-7; 11 nucleotides agree with TRBD1. The ends lost 2 bases at V and 4 bases at J; junction bases unmatched: 4. CDR3 length: 15 amino acids. The germline V gene encodes CDR1 SEHNR and CDR2 FQNEAQ (reference sequence). The CDR3 region is CASSLRDRGRYEQYF. CDR3 nucleotide sequence: TGTGCCAGCAGCTTACGGGACAGGGGGAGGTACGAGCAGTACTTC.

The gene calls are TRBV5-3 and TRBJ2-5; D remains ambiguous. TRBV5-3 is given ORF status, its function remaining uncertain. The ends were cut back, 1 base at V and 4 bases at J, with 2 bases in the middle. The CDR3 is 11 residues long. CDR3 amino acids: CARSLRETQYF. In DNA, the CDR3 is TGTGCCAGAAGCTTGAGAGAGACCCAGTACTTC.

The V and J genes are TRBV6-5 and TRBJ1-4; no clear D gene. CDR1 and CDR2 from the germline V gene are MNHEY and SVGAGI. The V and J ends lost 4 bases and 0 bases respectively, with 9 bases between them. There are 15 residues in the CDR3. The chain's CDR3 is CASSSHRATNEKLFF. The CDR3 coding sequence is TGTGCCAGCAGTTCCCACCGAGCAACTAATGAAAAACTGTTTTTT.

This chain links TRBV2 with TRBJ2-7, with TRBD1 as a possible D gene (6 bases). The V end lost 4 bases, the J end lost 6 bases, and 16 bases lay between the germline ends. The germline gives CDR1 SNHLY, CDR2 FYNNEI. CDR3 length equals 14 residues. The CDR3 DNA follows: TGTGCCAGCAGTGGGAGGCAGGGGAGCGGCGAGCAGTACTTC. It yields the protein CASSGRQGSGEQYF.

As for this clone: The junction departs from germline at one end; a sequencing error may be responsible. V gene TRBV7-9 combines with J gene TRBJ2-7; tentatively, D is TRBD1 or TRBD2 (5 bases each). CDR3 length equals 11 residues. Germline V gene sequence: CDR1 SEHNR, CDR2 FQNEAQ (reference sequence). CDR3 in amino acids: CASSQAGTETF. CDR3 DNA sequence: TGTGCCAGCAGCCAGGCCGGGACGGAGACGTTC.

In DNA form, the CDR3 reads TGTGCCAGCAGCGCCCAGACAATCCAAGAGACCCAGTACTTC. Translated: CASSAQTIQETQYF. V usage is TRBV7-9 and J usage is TRBJ2-5; D gene ambiguous. This CDR3 has 14 residues. The V and J ends lost 5 bases and 1 base respectively, with 11 bases between them. Germline V gene sequence: CDR1 SEHNR, CDR2 FQNEAQ (reference sequence).

The rearrangement joins TRBV9 to TRBJ1-4, with D possibly TRBD1 on 6 matching bases. Per germline, CDR1 SGDLS and CDR2 YYNGEE. The CDR3 contains 15 residues. Trimming took off 6 bases at V and 5 bases at J, with 17 bases between the two ends. CDR3 residues: CASTRTAKLNEKLFF. The CDR3 DNA follows: TGTGCCAGCACAAGGACAGCCAAATTGAATGAAAAACTGTTTTTT.

V usage is TRBV10-2 and J usage is TRBJ1-1; D gene ambiguous. The CDR3 consists of 12 residues. V was shortened by 2 bases and J by 5 bases, with 6 bases between the two germline ends. The germline CDR1 and CDR2 sequences are WSHSY and SAAADI. The CDR3 bases are TGCGCCAGCAGTGAGCTGGGAACTGAAGCTTTCTTT. It encodes CASSELGTEAFF.

The V and J genes are TRBV27 and TRBJ2-3; TRBD1 matches 8 bases. In germline, CDR1 is MNHEY, CDR2 SMNVEV (reference sequence). CDR3 size: 14 residues. J was trimmed by 3 bases and V by 8 bases; bases with no gene match: 7. The CDR3 nucleotides are TGTGCCAGCCATACCAGACAGGGGACAGATACGCAGTATTTT. This encodes CASHTRQGTDTQYF.

This chain uses TRBV2 with TRBJ1-1; maybe TRBD1 (6 bases). V gave up 4 bases and J gave up 1 base, with 7 bases separating them. Germline-derived CDR1 and CDR2 are SNHLY and FYNNEI. The CDR3 runs to 13 residues. CDR3 coding DNA: TGTGCCAGCAGTGGACAGGCGAACACTGAAGCTTTCTTT. Amino acids: CASSGQANTEAFF.

The chain links TRBV10-3 to TRBJ1-2; TRBD1 matches 8 bases. This CDR3 is built from 14 residues. V lost 10 bases, J lost 0 bases, and 7 bases stayed unmatched. Germline V gene data show CDR1 as ENHRY and CDR2 as SYGVKD. The CDR3 sequence is CATQDRDPNYGYTF. The CDR3 nucleotides read TGTGCCACCCAGGACAGGGACCCTAACTATGGCTACACCTTC.

The J gene is TRBJ1-2, the V gene TRBV7-9; 7 positions agree with TRBD1. The germline V gene encodes CDR1 SEHNR and CDR2 FQNEAQ (reference sequence). The length of the CDR3 is 16 residues. The J segment lost 4 bases and the V segment lost 4 bases, leaving 12 bases of the junction unmatched. In nucleotides, the CDR3 is TGTGCCAGCAGCTCATCGACAGGGAAAATTGGCTATGGCTACACCTTC. Translated, it gives CASSSSTGKIGYGYTF.

This chain uses TRBV3-1 (or the pseudogene TRBV3-2) with TRBJ1-3, with unresolved D. V lost 0 bases, J lost 0 bases, and 12 bases lay in between. This CDR3 contains 17 residues. Germline V CDR1 and CDR2: LGHDT, YNNKEL (reference sequence). The CDR3 DNA sequence: TGTGCCAGCAGCCAAGAGGGCAGGCCAGCCTCTGGAAACACCATATATTTT. As protein: CASSQEGRPASGNTIYF.

The rearrangement uses TRBV10-3 and TRBJ1-6; 10 bases match TRBD1. The ends lost 3 bases at V and 6 bases at J; junction bases unmatched: 8. This CDR3 region has 17 residues. Germline CDR1 ENHRY, CDR2 SYGVKD. Here the CDR3 reads CAISDEGTGERNSPLHF. The CDR3, as DNA: TGTGCCATCAGTGACGAAGGGACAGGGGAACGTAATTCACCCCTCCACTTT.

About this clone itself: Sequence at one end of the junction differs from germline and may be a read error. J is TRBJ2-7 and V is TRBV7-9, with TRBD1 matching over 7 bases. The germline V gene has CDR1 SEHNR and CDR2 FQNEAQ (reference sequence). This CDR3 spans 12 amino acids. DNA of the CDR3: TGTGCCAGCAGCTCTAACATGGGACAGCAGAACTTC. Translated: CASSSNMGQQNF.

V usage is TRBV7-9 and J usage is TRBJ1-2; D is unresolved. Trimming removed 4 bases at V and 0 bases at J, with 9 bases between. There are 14 residues in the CDR3. Germline CDR1 is SEHNR and CDR2 is FQNEAQ (reference sequence). CDR3 loop: CASSSTTTNYGYTF. The CDR3 DNA sequence: TGTGCCAGCAGCTCCACCACTACTAACTATGGCTACACCTTC.